The sequence of this TCR beta chain was determined in a study of blood T cell repertoires in COVID-19. The germline V and J ends were trimmed by 5 bases and 5 bases, with 12 bases remaining between them. The CDR3 length is 13 residues. Germline V lookup: CDR1 SEHNR, CDR2 FQNEAQ (reference sequence). Sequencing used immunoSEQ multiplex PCR; TCRdb keeps in-frame clones, though not all of them. Among about 98,000 clones listed, about four fifths were seen once. The TCR originated in a man aged 40-49 years with active or convalescent COVID-19. The rearrangement uses TRBV7-9 and TRBJ1-1; tentatively, D is TRBD1 (6 bases). The sequencing input was peripheral blood. The CDR3 DNA follows: TGTGCCAGCAGCCCACAGGGCTTGACTGAAGCTTTCTTT. Residues: CASSPQGLTEAFF. The full variable domain, completed using reference TRBV7-9 and TRBJ1-1, is DTGVSQNPRHKITKRGQNVTFRCDPISEHNRLYWYRQTLGQGPEFLTYFQNEAQLEKSRLLSDRFSAERPKGSFSTLEIQRTEQGDSAMYLCASSPQGLTEAFFGQGTRLTVV.